This T cell receptor (beta chain) was captured in a study of response to subunit inactivated influenza vaccine. One entry per CDR3 protein, called by TCRdb with MiXCR from the RT-PCR reads. The sample consists of 450,000 to 500,000 distinct CDR3 sequences, roughly 9.7% of them appearing once. Germline assignment: CDR1 SEHNR and CDR2 FQNEAQ (reference sequence). The CDR3 has 16 residues. Germline trimming cut 4 bases from V and 5 bases from J; bases unmatched to any gene: 11. Study-wide points: Each seasonal influenza vaccination, the authors suggested, recruits few new T cells.

Comments on this clonotype: Its specificity is unknown.

The source was PBMCs from blood, collected roughly 45 days after vaccination. This sequence was found in a man in his fifties or sixties who received an inactivated influenza vaccine. This chain connects TRBV7-9 to TRBJ2-7, with 10 bases identical to TRBD1. CDR3 nucleotide sequence: TGTGCCAGCAGCTCGCCTCGGGACAGGGGCCCCCACGAGCAGTACTTC. This codes for CASSSPRDRGPHEQYF.